This TCR beta chain originates from a study of blood T cells in healthy people across ages. From germline, CDR1 is SQVTM and CDR2 ANQGSEA. V lost 6 bases to trimming and J lost 3 bases, with 17 bases between them. This CDR3 has 14 amino acids. A second PCR, run for roughly 7 to 11 cycles, used a sample-barcoded 5' primer plus a J-beta primer mix. A tag from a template-switch adaptor with 12 random nucleotides marked each cDNA molecule. TCRdb used MiXCR to reprocess the 5' RACE reads, holding one entry per CDR3 protein. Among over 1,500,000 distinct CDR3 sequences listed, around half were seen once. The sample comprised blood. V and J are TRBV29-1 and TRBJ2-5, with no clear D. This receptor was taken from a woman between 40 and 50 years old in good health. The chain's CDR3 is CSVETGRKKETQYF. The CDR3 DNA sequence: TGCAGCGTCGAGACGGGCAGGAAAAAAGAGACCCAGTACTTC.